This TCR beta chain was captured in a study of T cell responses to AZD1222 COVID-19 vaccine (TCRdb year 2021). Notes on the research overall: TCR sequencing covered 230 or so trial participants: 207 given two doses of AZD1222 and some 25 given two doses of MenACWY control vaccine. Trial participants were enrolled by age into 18-55, 56-69 and 70-plus year subgroups, with around 140, 26 and 57 TCR-sequenced participants respectively. Summary of the overall study and its limitations: Vaccine-associated CD4 TCRs spanned the whole spike protein, with dominant responses in regions 160-218 and 743-854. Most participants were white British and females outnumbered males, and the authors suggested that clonal diversity may have been underestimated. Conclusions about previously exposed vaccinees are limited, since just five to seven AZD1222 recipients were seropositive for SARS-CoV-2 at baseline. A significant rise in spike-specific TCR breadth and depth was observed after two AZD1222 doses relative to day 0 and relative to MenACWY recipients. Nearly half of unique spike-specific TCRs reportedly recognized epitopes outside regions mutated in the B.1.351 and B.1.1.7 variants. The 56-69-year group was small, and its depth increase did not reach significance, likely because of low power. Because no samples from the day 14 peak response were available, repertoires could be characterized only after the peak T cell response.

Concerning this clone itself: Its antigen target is currently unknown.

The CDR3 regions of human TCRbeta chains were subjected to immunosequencing. The paper's data handling went like this. Repertoire TCRs were matched against a reference library of SARS-CoV-2-specific TCRs generated with the MIRA antigen-specificity platform. Breadth was defined as the fraction of unique TCRs that were SARS-CoV-2-associated, and depth was defined as the fraction of total T cells that were SARS-CoV-2-associated. Using the MIRA data, every spike-specific TCR was mapped to the spike region that the TCR reacted to and assigned to either a CD4 or a CD8 class. Log10-transformed breadth and depth values were compared by one-way ANOVA with Sidak's multiple comparisons tests. TCRdb retrieved this table from immuneACCESS and kept in-frame rearrangements only. Not all clones are present; in checked studies, unresolved V genes account for under half, and no reason is known for the remainder. V and J calls plus clone size are reproduced from that table; the DNA served to infer D and trimming. The data table for this sample lists around 150,000 clones. Under 2.5% of the sample is in the top ten clones.

The time point label of this sample denotes: baseline before first vaccination. The vaccinee samples were drawn from two UK trials, COV001 and COV002, one of which was a single-blind randomized controlled phase 2/3 trial testing AZD1222 (ChAdOx1 nCoV-19) in healthy adults. Trial participant PBMC samples were collected at day 0 and day 28 after the second dose for TCRbeta chain sequencing. Sequencing was performed on peripheral blood. The receptor was isolated from an adult in good health.

This receptor has the CDR3 CASSPPPGPQNTDTQYF. The DNA sequence reads TGTGCCAGCAGCCCACCCCCGGGACCGCAAAACACAGATACGCAGTATTTT. The sequence is built from TRBV7-9 and TRBJ2-3, with the D call perhaps TRBD1 or TRBD2, each one matching 5 bases. The CDR3 starts with the cysteine, ends with the phenylalanine, and has 17 residues. Left in the record is the CDR3 DNA by itself, 51 bases read in frame from the first base. CDR1 SEHNR and CDR2 FQNEAQ are derived from the germline V gene (reference sequence). V gives up 5 bases and J gives up 2 bases, and the segment between their germline ends measures 20 bases.